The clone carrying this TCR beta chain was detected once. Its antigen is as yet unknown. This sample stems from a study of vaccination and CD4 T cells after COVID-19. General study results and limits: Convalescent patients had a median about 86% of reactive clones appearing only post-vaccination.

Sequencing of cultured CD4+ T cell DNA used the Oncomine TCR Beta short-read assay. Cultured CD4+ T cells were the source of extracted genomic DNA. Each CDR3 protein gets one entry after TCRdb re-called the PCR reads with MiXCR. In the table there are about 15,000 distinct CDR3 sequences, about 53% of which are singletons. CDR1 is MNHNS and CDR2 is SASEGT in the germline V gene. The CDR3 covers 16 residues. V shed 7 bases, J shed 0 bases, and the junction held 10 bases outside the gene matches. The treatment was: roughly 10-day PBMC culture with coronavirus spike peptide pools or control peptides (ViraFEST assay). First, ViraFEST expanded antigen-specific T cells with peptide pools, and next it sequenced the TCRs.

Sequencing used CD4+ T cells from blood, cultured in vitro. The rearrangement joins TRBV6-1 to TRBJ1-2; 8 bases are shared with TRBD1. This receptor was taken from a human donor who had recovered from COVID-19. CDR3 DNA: TGTGCCAGCACCCACGACAGGGGCCCCACTAACTATGGCTACACCTTC. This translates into CASTHDRGPTNYGYTF.